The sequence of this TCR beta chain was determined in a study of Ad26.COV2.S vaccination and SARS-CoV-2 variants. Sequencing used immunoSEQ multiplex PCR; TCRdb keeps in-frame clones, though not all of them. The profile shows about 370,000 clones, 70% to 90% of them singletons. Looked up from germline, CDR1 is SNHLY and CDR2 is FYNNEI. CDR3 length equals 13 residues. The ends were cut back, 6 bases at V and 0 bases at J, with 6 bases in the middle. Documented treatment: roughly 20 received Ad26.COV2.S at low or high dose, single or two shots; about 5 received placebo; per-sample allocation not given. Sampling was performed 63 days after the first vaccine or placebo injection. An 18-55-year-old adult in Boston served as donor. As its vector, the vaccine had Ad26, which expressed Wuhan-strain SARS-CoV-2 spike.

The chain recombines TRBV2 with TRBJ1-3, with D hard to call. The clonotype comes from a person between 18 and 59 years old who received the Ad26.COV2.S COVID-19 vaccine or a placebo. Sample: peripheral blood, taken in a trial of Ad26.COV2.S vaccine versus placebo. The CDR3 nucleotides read TGTGCCAGCAGCGGTGGCTCTGGAAACACCATATATTTT. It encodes CASSGGSGNTIYF.